Listed below are T cell receptor beta chains from one sample, sequenced in a study of cytomegalovirus exposure and HLA in healthy donors. The method was immunoSEQ multiplex PCR; TCRdb's version includes in-frame clones alone and lacks a portion of them. The table has around 140,000 clones, roughly 78% seen once; the top ten hold about 3.2%. The sample taken for sequencing was PBMCs. Receptor source: a female donor in good health and CMV-seronegative. CDR3s include the opening cysteine and the closing phenylalanine or tryptophan. D genes are given only for firm matches. Only some rows state a clone size, as once, few, many or a class for expanded clones.

cdr3_nt	cdr3_aa	clone_size	d_call	j_call	v_call
TGTTCCAGCAGCGCCCTCTCGGACACCATATATTTT	CSSSALSDTIYF	-	-	TRBJ1-3	TRBV7-9
TGTGCCAGCAGTGAATGGGGCTTGAACACTGAAGCTTTCTTT	CASSEWGLNTEAFF	few	-	TRBJ1-1	TRBV6-1
TGCGCCAGCAGCCCGGGACTAGCGGGGTACACCGGGGAGCTGTTTTTT	CASSPGLAGYTGELFF	-	TRBD2	TRBJ2-2	TRBV5-1
TGTGCCAGCCATACAGCCACTGAAGCTTTCTTT	CASHTATEAFF	-	-	TRBJ1-1	TRBV5-6
TGTGCCAGTGGAGGCACATTGAACACTGAAGCTTTCTTT	CASGGTLNTEAFF	-	-	TRBJ1-1	TRBV6-1
TGTGCCAGCTCACCGGCCCGGACAGGGTTGAATGAGCAGTTCTTC	CASSPARTGLNEQFF	-	TRBD1	TRBJ2-1	TRBV18
TGTGCCAGCGTTAGGGAGACTGAAGCTTTCTTT	CASVRETEAFF	-	-	TRBJ1-1	TRBV2
TGTGCCAGCAGCCATAAGGGGGCTAACACTGAAGCTTTCTTT	CASSHKGANTEAFF	-	TRBD1	TRBJ1-1	TRBV14
TGTGCCACCAGCATTGAACAGGGGGCGCGGGGCTTGAACACTGAAGCTTTCTTT	CATSIEQGARGLNTEAFF	-	TRBD1	TRBJ1-1	TRBV15
TGTGCCAGCAGCATCGGGGGTTCCATCTCCTACGAGCAGTACTTC	CASSIGGSISYEQYF	-	-	TRBJ2-7	TRBV27
TGTGCCAGCAGCGTTGACAGGGTGGCCGAGCAGTACTTC	CASSVDRVAEQYF	-	TRBD1	TRBJ2-7	TRBV7-3
TGTGCCAGCAGCACCAGGGGAAGTGGGACTGAAGCTTTCTTT	CASSTRGSGTEAFF	-	-	TRBJ1-1	TRBV9
TGCGCCAGCAGCGCCGGACAGGGCGCCGGTGGCTACACCTTC	CASSAGQGAGGYTF	-	TRBD1	TRBJ1-2	TRBV5-1
TGTGCCAGCAGCCTATCGACAGGGGGTAGTAGCACAGATACGCAGTATTTT	CASSLSTGGSSTDTQYF	-	TRBD1	TRBJ2-3	TRBV11-3
TGCGCCAGCAGCTCACCCTTTCCCGGGAGTTCTGGGGCCAACGTCCTGACTTTC	CASSSPFPGSSGANVLTF	-	-	TRBJ2-6	TRBV5-1
TGTGCCAGCAGCAATACAGGGCCCGGAAACACCATATATTTT	CASSNTGPGNTIYF	-	-	TRBJ1-3	TRBV6-1
TGTGCCAGCAGTAAACCACGTTTTTACAGGGTGTGGGATACGCAGTATTTT	CASSKPRFYRVWDTQYF	once	-	TRBJ2-3	TRBV6-4
TGTGCCAGCAGCTTAGGGACGGTTAACTATGGCTACCCCTTC	CASSLGTVNYGYPF	-	-	TRBJ1-2	TRBV13
TGCGCCAGCAGCTCGACTAGCGGGAGGGACCCCTACAATGAGCAGTTCTTC	CASSSTSGRDPYNEQFF	few	TRBD2	TRBJ2-1	TRBV5-1
TGCAGCGTTGGAGACAGGGGAAGCTCTGGGGCCAACGTCCTGACTTTC	CSVGDRGSSGANVLTF	once	TRBD1	TRBJ2-6	TRBV29-1
TGTGCCAGCAGTCACACAGGGGGTTTTGACTATGGCTACACCTTC	CASSHTGGFDYGYTF	-	TRBD1	TRBJ1-2	TRBV6-1
TGTGCCAGCGGACTAGCGGGAACGACCGGGGAGCTGTTTTTT	CASGLAGTTGELFF	-	TRBD2	TRBJ2-2	TRBV28
TGTGCCGCCAGTGGGCACTTCTCCGGGACTAGCGGGGGGCACCCTCGAAATGAGCAGTTCTTC	CAASGHFSGTSGGHPRNEQFF	once	TRBD2	TRBJ2-1	TRBV19
TGTGCCAGCAGTTTATGGCGGGGGGGCGGTGAGACCCAGTACTTC	CASSLWRGGGETQYF	-	TRBD2	TRBJ2-5	TRBV28
TGTGCCAGCAGTGGAGAATTACCAAATGAAAAACTGTTTTTT	CASSGELPNEKLFF	-	-	TRBJ1-4	TRBV2
TGTGCCAGTAGATCTCGCCAGGGAGGGATGAACACTGAAGCTTTCTTT	CASRSRQGGMNTEAFF	-	-	TRBJ1-1	TRBV19
TGTGCCAGTAGTAGCCCGCCCGGTGCAGATACGCAGTATTTT	CASSSPPGADTQYF	-	-	TRBJ2-3	TRBV19
TGCGCCAGCAGCGCTGGACAGCCGGGGGAAAAACTGTTTTTT	CASSAGQPGEKLFF	-	-	TRBJ1-4	TRBV5-1
TGCAGCGCGACTAGCTCCTCCTACAATGAGCAGTTCTTC	CSATSSSYNEQFF	-	TRBD2	TRBJ2-1	TRBV29-1
TGTGCCAGCAGCTTAGGTAGCGGGAGGGCCATGTACTTC	CASSLGSGRAMYF	-	TRBD2	TRBJ2-7	TRBV11-2
TGTGCCTCCTCCCCCGGGACAACTGGAAACACCATATATTTT	CASSPGTTGNTIYF	-	-	TRBJ1-3	TRBV7-9
TGTGCCAGCAGCTTCGCGGGGCTCGAGCAGTACTTC	CASSFAGLEQYF	-	-	TRBJ2-7	TRBV13
TGTGCCAGCAGCCCCGACTGGAGCTCCTACAATGAGCAGTTCTTC	CASSPDWSSYNEQFF	-	-	TRBJ2-1	TRBV7-2
TGTGCCAGCAGCATTAGACAGGGGGCGTATGGCTACCCCTTC	CASSIRQGAYGYPF	-	TRBD1	TRBJ1-2	TRBV2
TGTGCCAGCAGCCTACAGGGAGAAGGCAATCAGCCCCAGCATTTT	CASSLQGEGNQPQHF	-	-	TRBJ1-5	TRBV5-6
TGTGCCAGCAGTTACTCGACCGGGGGGGCTATCAACGAGCAGTACTTC	CASSYSTGGAINEQYF	-	TRBD2	TRBJ2-7	TRBV6-6
TGCGCCAGCAGCCAAGATCTAGGGGGGGCTGGAAACACCATATATTTT	CASSQDLGGAGNTIYF	once	-	TRBJ1-3	TRBV4-3
TGTGCCAGCAGTTTGTTAGGGGCTAGCGGGCTATCAGATACGCAGTATTTT	CASSLLGASGLSDTQYF	-	TRBD2	TRBJ2-3	TRBV28
TGTGCCAGCAGTTCGACAGGGACGGACTACGAGCAGTACTTC	CASSSTGTDYEQYF	once	TRBD1	TRBJ2-7	TRBV2
TGTGCCAGCAGCCAGCAGCAGACTAGCGGGATAAGCTGGATCAACTACGAGCAGTACTTC	CASSQQQTSGISWINYEQYF	-	TRBD2	TRBJ2-7	TRBV14
TGTGCCAGCAGTCCATGGACTAGCGGGGGGGCCAGAAATGAGCAGTTCTTC	CASSPWTSGGARNEQFF	-	TRBD2	TRBJ2-1	TRBV28
TGTGCCTGGAGTGTCGTCATCGAGGATGGCTACACCTTC	CAWSVVIEDGYTF	-	-	TRBJ1-2	TRBV30
TGCGCCAGCAGCCAGGGCTCCTATAATTCACCCCTCCACTTT	CASSQGSYNSPLHF	-	-	TRBJ1-6	TRBV5-1
TGTGCCAGCAGCCGGACAGGGACCACTGAAGCTTTCTTT	CASSRTGTTEAFF	-	TRBD1	TRBJ1-1	TRBV6-6
TGTGCCAGCAGTTTATTCCAGGGGGCGAATGTGGTCCGCTATGGCTACACCTTC	CASSLFQGANVVRYGYTF	-	TRBD1	TRBJ1-2	TRBV28
TGTGCCAGCAGTAAAACAGGGGGGAACACTGAAGCTTTCTTT	CASSKTGGNTEAFF	-	TRBD1	TRBJ1-1	TRBV28
TGCGCCAGCAGCTTGGGGACTAGCGGCTACAATGAGCAGTTCTTC	CASSLGTSGYNEQFF	-	TRBD2	TRBJ2-1	TRBV5-1
TGTGCCAGCAGCTCCCAAGCGGGACCGGGTCAGCCCCAGCATTTT	CASSSQAGPGQPQHF	-	-	TRBJ1-5	TRBV7-2
TGCAGTGCTAGGGCAGGGGCACCCCTCCACTTT	CSARAGAPLHF	-	-	TRBJ1-6	TRBV20-1
TGTGCCAGCAGCTTAGATCCGTTTTCCTACGAGCAGTACTTC	CASSLDPFSYEQYF	-	-	TRBJ2-7	TRBV11-2
TGTGCCAGCAGTCAAAGGACAGCAGATAATTCACCCCTCCACTTT	CASSQRTADNSPLHF	-	-	TRBJ1-6	TRBV28
TGTGCCAGCAGCTTAAGGGTGGGACTAGCGGGAGCCAATGAGCAGTTCTTC	CASSLRVGLAGANEQFF	-	TRBD2	TRBJ2-1	TRBV7-6
TGTGCCAGTAGTATGGGGACAGGCGGGTACGAGCAGTACTTC	CASSMGTGGYEQYF	once	TRBD1	TRBJ2-7	TRBV19